The following is a T cell receptor (beta chain) sequence with its context. This clone was picked up one time. Its antigen is currently not known. No quality values exist for individual bases; no much larger clone is one base distant. According to the study, the label for this sample's time point signals: baseline, week 1 (first vaccination visit). Read against the paper, the sample's treatment or condition label means: pre-vaccination baseline after standard-of-care therapy. Newly diagnosed WHO grade 3 or 4 IDH1-mutant astrocytomas showing loss of nuclear ATRX were present in the donors. The samples were drawn from NOA16, a multicentre, single-arm, open-label phase I trial in Germany that tested a mutant IDH1 peptide vaccine in humans for the first time. Visit V03 blood draws served as the baseline sample for immunogenicity testing. Genomic DNA for TCRB sequencing was extracted from EDTA blood using the DNeasy Blood and Tissue Kit.

V is clipped by 5 bases and J by 10 bases, and the sequence between their germline boundaries is 18 bases long. From the cysteine through the phenylalanine, the CDR3 covers 14 amino acids. Only the CDR3 part of the read is kept: 42 bases, read in frame from the first base. The germline V gene supplies CDR1 ENHRY and CDR2 SYGVKD. Library preparation used the immunoSEQ multiplex PCR assay. Following the manufacturer's protocol, the hsTCRB Kit was used to amplify rearranged TCR beta chain sequences. Sequencing of TCRB libraries was carried out on an Illumina MiSeq. The study's processing was this. The kit vendor's proprietary platform handled demultiplexing, trimming and gene mapping. This immuneACCESS table, as held by TCRdb, lists in-frame sequences with V and J called but not all clones. Of the missing ones, under half trace to an unresolved V gene in checked studies; the others have no known cause. Clonal size and the V and J genes are those of that table, whereas D and trimming came from the DNA. The sample table holds 60,000 to 75,000 clones, of which 79% were seen once. More than 6.5% of the sample goes to the ten largest clones.

The data stem from a study of a mutant IDH1 vaccine in newly diagnosed glioma (dated by TCRdb to the early 2020s). In terms of the full investigation: Of the approximately 29 treated patients, 62.5% were male and about 40% were female, and a mean age of approximately 40 years was recorded. Longitudinal TCRB deep sequencing was done for some 26 treated patients, wherever samples were available for exploratory analyses. Six visits were used for peripheral blood collection: V03 (baseline), V05, V07, V10, V12 and V13. Prior to enrollment, patients had been given standard therapy consisting of radiotherapy alone, temozolomide alone, or radiochemotherapy with temozolomide, with the combination given to most patients. The paper as a whole reports these results and caveats: Immune responses induced by the vaccine were seen in approximately 93% of patients across multiple MHC alleles. Selection of PBMC samples for TCRB deep sequencing was based on availability. Changes in the top peripheral T cell clonotypes picked up by TCRB sequencing did not appear to be linked to pseudoprogression. It was noted by the authors that analyses of patient blood samples could not be reproduced owing to sample limitations.

This TCR was recovered from a man aged 45-65 years with glioma. The V gene is TRBV10-3 and the J gene is TRBJ2-1, with no D gene named confidently. The source was PBMCs, collected from a glioma patient treated with radiotherapy, temozolomide or both. The nucleotide sequence reads as follows: TGTGCCATCAGTCCCTGGGGTGTTGGGAAGGAGCAGTTCTTC. Translated, it gives CAISPWGVGKEQFF.